One and the same sample provided the 8 T cell receptor beta chains below, sequenced in a study of T cells in placental villitis. Sequencing used immunoSEQ v4. Only in-frame clones appear in the TCRdb table, and some are missing; sequencing was by immunoSEQ multiplex PCR. The sample has 6,000 to 6,500 clones, around 80% seen once. The sample taken for sequencing was placental tissue containing maternal and fetal cells. These TCRs come from a human patient with infectious villitis; the placental T cells may come from both mother and fetus.

J is TRBJ1-2 and V is TRBV7-2, with D hard to call. The CDR3 runs to 12 residues. V lost 3 bases to trimming and J lost 12 bases, with 14 bases between them. CDR1 and CDR2 (germline): SGHTA, FQGNSA. Here the CDR3 reads CASSFPGTRDTF. CDR3 sequence (DNA): TGTGCCAGCAGCTTCCCAGGCACTAGAGACACCTTC.

This chain connects TRBV6-2 or TRBV6-3 to TRBJ2-5, with a possible D match to TRBD1 (6 bases). This CDR3 region has 14 residues. CDR1 MNHEY and CDR2 SVGEGT come from the germline V gene. V was shortened by 5 bases and J by 7 bases, with 17 bases between the two germline ends. The CDR3 reads CASSRATGWGTQYF. The CDR3 nucleotides read TGTGCCAGCAGTAGGGCGACAGGCTGGGGGACCCAGTACTTC.

The genes are TRBV4-2 and TRBJ1-1; D is unresolved. The V and J ends lost 0 bases and 8 bases respectively, with 13 bases between them. The CDR3 runs to 14 residues. Germline V gene data show CDR1 as LGHNA and CDR2 as YNFKEQ. In nucleotides, the CDR3 is TGTGCCAGCAGCCAAGATCTTCTGGCCAGGGAAGCTTTCTTT. Its translation is CASSQDLLAREAFF.

Regarding this clone: In the same sample, other DNA sequences code for this CDR3. The genes are TRBV3-1 (or the pseudogene TRBV3-2) and TRBJ1-5; D unresolved. Per germline, CDR1 LGHDT and CDR2 YNNKEL (reference sequence). The V end was cut by 1 base, the J end by 6 bases, with 7 bases between. This CDR3 comprises 13 residues. In DNA form, the CDR3 reads TGTGCCAGCAGCCAAGCGGAAGGTCAGCCCCAGCATTTT. Translated: CASSQAEGQPQHF.

This clone was detected only a few times. The V call is TRBV9, the J call TRBJ2-2; 9 nucleotides line up with TRBD1. CDR1 is SGDLS, CDR2 YYNGEE, per germline. This CDR3 has 15 residues. The V segment lost 2 bases and the J segment 6 bases; nucleotides outside the gene matches: 5. DNA for the CDR3: TGTGCCAGCAGCGTTTGGGACAGGGAGGCCGGGGAGCTGTTTTTT. Its translation is CASSVWDREAGELFF.

This clone occurred once. This rearrangement joins TRBV6-2 or TRBV6-3 to TRBJ2-7; 12 positions match TRBD2. The J segment lost 0 bases and the V segment lost 4 bases, leaving 7 bases of the junction unmatched. CDR3 length equals 17 residues. Germline CDR1 is MNHEY and CDR2 is SVGEGT. CDR3 loop: CASSSRTSGAFSYEQYF. In DNA, the CDR3 is TGTGCCAGCAGTTCCCGGACTAGCGGGGCCTTCTCCTACGAGCAGTACTTC.

This rearrangement joins TRBV5-5 to TRBJ1-5, with 7 bases that match TRBD1. The CDR3 consists of 12 residues. V dropped 2 bases and J dropped 8; count of bases not matched to a gene: 1. Germline CDR1 and CDR2: SGHKS and YYEKEE (reference sequence). CDR3 in DNA: TGTGCCAGCAGCTTCCAGGGGGAGCCCCAGCATTTT. As protein: CASSFQGEPQHF.

This sequence joins TRBV7-4 and TRBJ2-1; 11 bases match TRBD2. The CDR3 extends over 15 amino acids. CDR1 and CDR2 (germline): SGHVT, SQSDAQ. The V and J ends lost 5 bases and 1 base, in that order; junction bases with no gene match: 1. Here the CDR3 DNA reads TGTGCCAGCAGCCCTAGCGGGGGGTCCTACAATGAGCAGTTCTTC. This gives the protein CASSPSGGSYNEQFF.